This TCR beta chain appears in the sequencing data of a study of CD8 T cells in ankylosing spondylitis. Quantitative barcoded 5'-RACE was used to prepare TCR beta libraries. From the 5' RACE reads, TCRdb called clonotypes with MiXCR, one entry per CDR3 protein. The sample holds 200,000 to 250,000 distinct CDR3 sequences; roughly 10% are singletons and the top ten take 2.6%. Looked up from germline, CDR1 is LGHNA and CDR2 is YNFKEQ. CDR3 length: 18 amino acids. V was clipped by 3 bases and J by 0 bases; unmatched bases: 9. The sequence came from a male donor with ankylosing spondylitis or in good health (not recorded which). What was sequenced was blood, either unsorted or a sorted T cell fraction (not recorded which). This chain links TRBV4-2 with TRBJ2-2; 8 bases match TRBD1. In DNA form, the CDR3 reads TGTGCCAGCAGCCAGTCGACAGGGGACCTACCGAACACCGGGGAGCTGTTTTTT. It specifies CASSQSTGDLPNTGELFF.